The 32 T cell receptor beta chains below were found in one sample sequenced in a study of cytomegalovirus exposure and HLA in healthy donors. Assay: immunoSEQ multiplex PCR; the TCRdb copy retains only in-frame clones and omits some. The sample yields about 190,000 clones, about 82% seen once. Sequenced material: PBMCs. The receptors come from a woman aged 18-30 years in good health and CMV-seronegative.

V gene TRBV6-5 combines with J gene TRBJ1-2; TRBD1 matches 7 bases. J was trimmed by 1 base and V by 6 bases; bases with no gene match: 8. This CDR3 is 15 amino acids long. Germline V gene sequence: CDR1 MNHEY, CDR2 SVGAGI. Here the CDR3 DNA reads TGTGCCAGCAGAACTGGACAGGAGTATAACTATGGCTACACCTTC. It is translated as CASRTGQEYNYGYTF.

As DNA, the CDR3 is TGTGCCTGGAGTCCCACAGGGGGAGAGTATGGCTACACCTTC. Its protein product is CAWSPTGGEYGYTF. J is TRBJ1-2 and V is TRBV30, with 8 bases aligning to TRBD1. V gave up 2 bases and J gave up 5 bases; unmatched junction bases: 7. The length of the CDR3 is 14 residues. Germline V CDR1 and CDR2: GTSNPN, SVGIG (reference sequence).

CDR3 nucleotide sequence: TGTGCTAGTACCCCGGCCTACGAGCAGTACTTC. It codes for CASTPAYEQYF. The chain recombines TRBV12-5 with TRBJ2-7; D gene uncertain. The CDR3 is made up of 11 amino acids. V was pared by 8 bases and J by 2 bases, with 7 bases between. Germline V lookup: CDR1 LGHNT, CDR2 FRNRAP.

The rearrangement uses TRBV19 and TRBJ1-1; D gene unclear. The CDR3 is made up of 11 amino acids. Germline V gives CDR1 LNHDA, CDR2 SQIVND (reference sequence). The ends were cut back, 6 bases at V and 4 bases at J, with 6 bases in the middle. The CDR3 bases are TGTGCCAGTAGCCCAGGCACTGAAGCTTTCTTT. Translating gives CASSPGTEAFF.

The rearrangement joins TRBV11-3 to TRBJ2-7; 10 bases match TRBD2. CDR1 is SGHNT and CDR2 is YENEEA in the germline V gene. V trimming: 3 bases; J trimming: 3 bases; junction bases outside the gene matches: 5. The CDR3 is made up of 15 amino acids. The CDR3, as DNA: TGTGCCAGCAGCTTGGCTTCTAGCGGGAGCTACGAGCAGTACTTC. Protein product: CASSLASSGSYEQYF.

This clone has only a few counts. The chain has TRBV19 and TRBJ1-2, with 7 bases fitting TRBD1. V was pared by 5 bases and J by 5 bases, with 8 bases of the junction left unmatched. CDR1 is LNHDA and CDR2 is SQIVND in the germline V gene (reference sequence). The CDR3 has 14 residues. The CDR3 here is CASSPTTGVYGYTF. In DNA form, the CDR3 reads TGTGCCAGTAGTCCCACAACAGGGGTATATGGCTACACCTTC.

The chain couples TRBV11-3 to TRBJ1-1; TRBD1 matches at 8 bases. The V and J ends lost 5 bases and 0 bases, in that order; junction bases with no gene match: 8. CDR1 SGHNT and CDR2 YENEEA come from the germline V gene. CDR3 size: 16 residues. CDR3 nucleotides: TGTGCCAGCAGCCACCGATTGACAGGGGTGAACACTGAAGCTTTCTTT. This gives the protein CASSHRLTGVNTEAFF.

The chain employs TRBV30 and TRBJ1-1, with D possibly being TRBD1 (6 bases). Trimming removed 3 bases at V and 5 bases at J, with 13 bases between. In germline, CDR1 is GTSNPN, CDR2 SVGIG (reference sequence). CDR3 length: 13 amino acids. The CDR3 sequence: CAWRPGQRTEAFF. The CDR3 coding sequence is TGTGCCTGGAGGCCGGGACAACGGACTGAAGCTTTCTTT.

The chain recombines TRBV7-9 with TRBJ2-7; TRBD1 agrees at 11 bases. The junction had 1 base not matched to a gene; V was cut back by 1 base and J by 2 bases. Germline V gives CDR1 SEHNR, CDR2 FQNEAQ (reference sequence). The CDR3 has 15 amino acids. The DNA for the CDR3 is TGTGCCAGCAGCTTAGGGACAGGGGGCCCCTACGAGCAGTACTTC. Translated, it gives CASSLGTGGPYEQYF.

V is TRBV21-1 and J is TRBJ2-1; the table calls TRBD1, which could not be checked here. TRBV21-1 is a known pseudogene. CDR3 length: 15 residues. DNA for the CDR3: TGTGCCAGCAGCAAATTGGGGCGGACCTACAATGAGCAGTTCTTC. Protein: CASSKLGRTYNEQFF.

This clone was seen only a few times. V is TRBV5-4 and J is TRBJ2-2; D unresolved. Germline assignment: CDR1 SGHNT and CDR2 YYREEE (reference sequence). Trimming pared 4 bases from V and 1 base from J, leaving 2 bases between. The CDR3 has 12 amino acids. DNA for the CDR3: TGTGCCAGCAGCCAGAACACCGGGGAGCTGTTTTTT. Encoded protein: CASSQNTGELFF.

The CDR3 loop is CASSQEGGSKYNEQFF. In DNA, the CDR3 is TGTGCCAGCAGCCAAGAAGGCGGGAGCAAGTACAATGAGCAGTTCTTC. The chain employs TRBV4-2 and TRBJ2-1, with 7 bases that match TRBD2. Germline values: CDR1 LGHNA, CDR2 YNFKEQ. The trim removed 0 bases at V and 4 bases at J, leaving 6 bases unmatched. CDR3 length: 16 residues.

This rearrangement joins TRBV10-1 to TRBJ2-7; perhaps TRBD1 as D (6 bases). The germline V gene has CDR1 WNHNN and CDR2 SYGVQD (reference sequence). The CDR3 is made up of 16 amino acids. V gave up 2 bases and J gave up 3 bases, with 17 bases separating them. In DNA, the CDR3 is TGCGCCAGCAGTGAGGAGTCTCGGGACATAAACTACGAGCAGTACTTC. This codes for CASSEESRDINYEQYF.

The chain recombines TRBV5-1 with TRBJ2-5; 7 bases align to TRBD2. Germline V gene lookup returns CDR1 SGHRS and CDR2 YFSETQ. The CDR3 runs to 11 residues. Trimming took 5 bases from V and 7 from J; bases not matched to a gene: 2. This chain's CDR3 is CASSRGGTQYF. CDR3 bases: TGCGCCAGCAGTCGCGGGGGGACCCAGTACTTC.

This clone turned up a few times. Here the CDR3 reads CASSPDRVNSPLHF. Written as DNA, the CDR3 is TGTGCCAGCAGCCCGGACAGGGTAAATTCACCCCTCCACTTT. J is TRBJ1-6 and V is TRBV5-4; 8 bases line up with TRBD1. The V gene's germline CDR1 is SGHNT and CDR2 YYREEE (reference sequence). V trimming: 4 bases; J trimming: 7 bases; junction bases outside the gene matches: 4. The CDR3 consists of 14 residues.

CDR3 in amino acids: CASSQTGVGSYEQYF. CDR3 bases: TGTGCCAGCAGTCAAACAGGGGTCGGGTCCTACGAGCAGTACTTC. The chain links TRBV6-6 to TRBJ2-7; 7 bases are a match to TRBD1. Germline assignment: CDR1 MNHNY and CDR2 SVGAGI (reference sequence). This CDR3 has 15 amino acids. V trimming: 5 bases; J trimming: 1 base; junction bases outside the gene matches: 8.

This clone showed up just once. V and J are TRBV29-1 and TRBJ2-5; D is perhaps TRBD1 (6 bases). Germline CDR1 reads SQVTM; CDR2 reads ANQGSEA. The germline V and J ends were trimmed by 4 bases and 4 bases, with 19 bases remaining between them. The CDR3 loop spans 15 amino acids. The CDR3 bases are TGCAGCGTTGGGGTCGCAGGGGCCCGTTCAGAGACCCAGTACTTC. Its translation: CSVGVAGARSETQYF.

This chain joins TRBV30 and TRBJ1-2; 9 bases agree with TRBD1. The V gene end was trimmed by 0 bases and the J gene end by 4 bases; junction bases not matched to a gene: 9. Germline V gene sequence: CDR1 GTSNPN, CDR2 SVGIG (reference sequence). CDR3 length equals 16 residues. The CDR3 here is CAWSVPNLTGGYGYTF. The CDR3 coding sequence is TGTGCCTGGAGTGTCCCGAATTTGACAGGGGGCTATGGCTACACCTTC.

This clone was counted once. The chain recombines TRBV10-3 with TRBJ2-7; unclear D gene. The CDR3 is made up of 13 amino acids. The V gene lost 7 bases and the J gene lost 4 bases, with 14 bases spanning the gap. CDR1 is ENHRY, CDR2 SYGVKD, per germline. CDR3 residues: CAINSRAGYEQYF. The DNA of the CDR3 is TGTGCCATCAATTCCCGAGCTGGTTACGAGCAGTACTTC.

The chain recombines TRBV9 with TRBJ1-1; D might be TRBD1 (6 bases). The germline V gene has CDR1 SGDLS and CDR2 YYNGEE. CDR3 length: 15 residues. V shed 0 bases and J shed 4 bases, with 13 bases lying between them. CDR3 sequence (DNA): TGTGCCAGCAGCGTAGGGACAGCTCTTGTCACTGAAGCTTTCTTT. Its protein product is CASSVGTALVTEAFF.

This sequence joins TRBV7-6 and TRBJ1-5; 10 positions agree with TRBD1. The CDR3 is made up of 19 amino acids. J gave up 5 bases and V 1 base, and 14 bases lay outside the gene matches. The germline V gene has CDR1 SGHVS and CDR2 FNYEAQ. The DNA for the CDR3 is TGTGCCAGCAGCTTAGTAGGCGGGACAGGGGTCGGTAGTGATCAGCCCCAGCATTTT. Translating gives CASSLVGGTGVGSDQPQHF.

The J gene is TRBJ2-5, the V gene TRBV5-1; a possible D gene is TRBD2 (5 bases). The CDR3 is 11 residues long. Trimming cost V 7 bases and J 2 bases, with 6 bases left between them. Germline-derived CDR1 and CDR2 are SGHRS and YFSETQ. CDR3 sequence: CASGGQETQYF. CDR3 nucleotides: TGCGCCAGCGGAGGACAAGAGACCCAGTACTTC.

The rearrangement joins TRBV6-5 to TRBJ1-5; no clear D. This CDR3 comprises 14 residues. The germline CDR1 and CDR2 sequences are MNHEY and SVGAGI. V shed 6 bases and J shed 6 bases, with 15 bases lying between them. CDR3 nucleotide sequence: TGTGCCAGCAGCCGACATCAGGTCGCTCAGCCCCAGCATTTT. Amino acid sequence: CASSRHQVAQPQHF.

The genes are TRBV19 and TRBJ2-1; D perhaps matches TRBD1 (6 bases). The germline CDR1 and CDR2 sequences are LNHDA and SQIVND (reference sequence). V was cut by 11 bases and J by 5 bases, with 19 bases left in between. The CDR3 loop spans 14 amino acids. In DNA, the CDR3 is TGTGCCTCCTTAAGACAGGACGGTCACAATGAGCAGTTCTTC. Translation: CASLRQDGHNEQFF.

This chain uses TRBV18 with TRBJ1-4; 7 bases fit TRBD1. J gave up 2 bases and V 1 base, and 4 bases lay outside the gene matches. Germline lookup yields CDR1 KGHSH and CDR2 LQKENI. This CDR3 comprises 16 residues. The DNA of the CDR3 is TGTGCCAGCTCACCACAGGGGGCGCAGACTAATGAAAAACTGTTTTTT. The encoded protein is CASSPQGAQTNEKLFF.

The rearrangement uses TRBV6-6 and TRBJ2-2; D remains unclear. This CDR3 has 15 amino acids. The germline V gene encodes CDR1 MNHNY and CDR2 SVGAGI (reference sequence). V lost 1 base, J lost 7 bases, and 13 bases lay in between. The CDR3 DNA is TGTGCCAGCAGTTACTTGTTGGAGAGTCACGGGGAGCTGTTTTTT. It codes for CASSYLLESHGELFF.

The chain employs TRBV9 and TRBJ1-4; D is ambiguous. CDR1 is SGDLS, CDR2 YYNGEE, per germline. Between the trimmed V and J ends, which lost 4 bases and 4 bases, there was a span of 11 bases. The CDR3 covers 14 residues. CDR3 coding DNA: TGTGCCAGCAGCTTAGACCGGGGTAATGAAAAACTGTTTTTT. Translated: CASSLDRGNEKLFF.

V and J are TRBV6-6 and TRBJ1-2, with TRBD1 matching 7 bases. The V gene's germline CDR1 is MNHNY and CDR2 SVGAGI (reference sequence). The CDR3 is 14 residues long. V gave up 4 bases and J gave up 6 bases; unmatched junction bases: 8. The CDR3 sequence: CASSFPDRSDGYTF. As DNA, the CDR3 is TGTGCCAGCAGTTTCCCGGACAGGAGTGATGGCTACACCTTC.

This clone was picked up one time. The chain links TRBV19 to TRBJ2-1, with TRBD2 identical over 11 bases. CDR1 is LNHDA, CDR2 SQIVND, per germline (reference sequence). V lost 5 bases to trimming and J lost 6 bases; unmatched junction nucleotides: 6. This CDR3 spans 15 amino acids. The chain's CDR3 is CASSGSGGEGNEQFF. The CDR3 nucleotides read TGTGCCAGTAGTGGTAGCGGGGGGGAGGGCAATGAGCAGTTCTTC.

J is TRBJ1-1 and V is TRBV15; D ambiguous. With 6 bases removed from V and 2 bases from J, the gap between germline ends came to 19 bases. The germline gives CDR1 LNHNV, CDR2 YYDKDF (reference sequence). The CDR3 consists of 16 residues. CDR3 region: CATSKAYIVSNTEAFF. The CDR3 region has the DNA TGTGCCACCAGTAAAGCTTATATAGTTTCTAACACTGAAGCTTTCTTT.

The chain recombines TRBV9 with TRBJ2-3; the match to TRBD2 covers 8 bases. CDR1 is SGDLS, CDR2 YYNGEE, per germline. The CDR3 runs 15 residues. V lost 0 bases, J lost 3 bases, and 3 bases stayed unmatched. CDR3 sequence (DNA): TGTGCCAGCAGCGTAGCTGGGACTAGAACAGATACGCAGTATTTT. Protein product: CASSVAGTRTDTQYF.

For the CDR3, the DNA is TGTGCCAGCAGCTTATATGGAAACACCATATATTTT. Translated: CASSLYGNTIYF. The V gene is TRBV11-2, the J gene TRBJ1-3; D gene uncertain. The V and J ends lost 2 bases and 3 bases respectively, with 2 bases between them. CDR1 SGHAT and CDR2 FQNNGV come from the germline V gene. The CDR3 contains 12 residues.